This is a list of T cell receptor beta chains from one sample in a study of blood T cell repertoires in COVID-19. Using immunoSEQ multiplex PCR, the repertoire was profiled, and TCRdb retains in-frame clones only, with some absent. The sample shows more than 200,000 clones, around 88% of them seen only once. Sequencing input: PBMCs or T cells enriched from blood (not recorded which). Every receptor here comes from a woman between 25 and 40 years old who had recovered from COVID-19. The CDR3 runs from the conserved cysteine through the conserved F or W. D genes are given only for firm matches. Clone size is shown for a subset of rows, as once, few, many or a class of expanded clone.

J: TRBJ1-1; D: TRBD1; V: TRBV6-5; size: NA; DNA: TGTGCCAGCAGTAGGACAGGAGAAGCTTTCTTT; CDR3: CASSRTGEAFF
J: TRBJ2-3; D: NA; V: TRBV4-3; size: once; DNA: TGCGCCAGCAGCCAAGATTCAAGGCTAGCAGGCGATACGCAGTATTTT; CDR3: CASSQDSRLAGDTQYF
J: TRBJ1-4; D: NA; V: TRBV3-1/TRBV3-2; size: NA; DNA: TGTGCCAGCAGCCAAGCAACAACAGTGGATGAAAAACTGTTTTTT; CDR3: CASSQATTVDEKLFF
J: TRBJ2-1; D: NA; V: TRBV7-8; size: NA; DNA: TGTGCCAGCAGCTTAGTGGGCGGGGGACACTCCTACAATGAGCAGTTCTTC; CDR3: CASSLVGGGHSYNEQFF
J: TRBJ2-7; D: TRBD2; V: TRBV7-2; size: NA; DNA: TGTGCCAGCAGCTTAGAATCTAGCGGGAGGGGGGTCGAGCAGTACTTC; CDR3: CASSLESSGRGVEQYF
J: TRBJ2-1; D: NA; V: TRBV28; size: NA; DNA: TGTGCCAGCACCCTCCCTAGCCACTTTGATGAGCAGTTCTTC; CDR3: CASTLPSHFDEQFF
J: TRBJ2-1; D: TRBD2; V: TRBV2; size: NA; DNA: TGTGCCAGCAGGACAGCGGGAGGGCCTCTTGAGCAGTTCTTC; CDR3: CASRTAGGPLEQFF
J: TRBJ2-7; D: NA; V: TRBV7-3; size: once; DNA: TGTGCCAGCAGCTTAACGGACGGGGACGAGCAGTACTTC; CDR3: CASSLTDGDEQYF
J: TRBJ1-3; D: NA; V: TRBV7-2; size: NA; DNA: TGTGCCAGCAGCCTCGGCGGACAGTACGGAAACACCATATATTTT; CDR3: CASSLGGQYGNTIYF
J: TRBJ2-7; D: TRBD2; V: TRBV5-8; size: NA; DNA: TGTGCCAGCAGCCCCACTAGCGGGAGCTACGAGCAGTACTTC; CDR3: CASSPTSGSYEQYF
J: TRBJ1-1; D: NA; V: TRBV6-2/TRBV6-3; size: NA; DNA: TGTGCCAGCAGTCAGGGAACTGAAGCTTTCTTT; CDR3: CASSQGTEAFF
J: TRBJ1-1; D: NA; V: TRBV6-5; size: NA; DNA: TGTGCCAGCAGTTCCCCCGGGGCTGAAGCTTTCTTT; CDR3: CASSSPGAEAFF
J: TRBJ2-1; D: NA; V: TRBV7-2; size: once; DNA: TGTGCCAGCAGCTTGGCTAGCTGGGGTGAGCAGTTCTTC; CDR3: CASSLASWGEQFF
J: TRBJ2-1; D: NA; V: TRBV28; size: NA; DNA: TGTGCCAGCAGTTTATATTCGGGAGAGGGCTACAATGAGCAGTTCTTC; CDR3: CASSLYSGEGYNEQFF
J: TRBJ1-1; D: NA; V: TRBV5-4; size: NA; DNA: TGTGCCAGCAGCCAGACACTGAACACTGAAGCTTTCTTT; CDR3: CASSQTLNTEAFF
J: TRBJ1-2; D: NA; V: TRBV6-1; size: NA; DNA: TGTGCCAGCGGAACGGGGAGCTATGGCTACACCTTC; CDR3: CASGTGSYGYTF
J: TRBJ1-1; D: TRBD1; V: TRBV2; size: NA; DNA: TGTGCCAGCAGAGTGGACAGGCTAAACACTGAAGCTTTCTTT; CDR3: CASRVDRLNTEAFF
J: TRBJ2-1; D: NA; V: TRBV28; size: NA; DNA: TGTGCCACCACTACGCGGGGCAATGAGCAGTTCTTC; CDR3: CATTTRGNEQFF
J: TRBJ2-7; D: TRBD1; V: TRBV29-1; size: NA; DNA: TGCAGCGTGACACGATCAGACAGGGTGAGGACCTACGAGCAGTACTTC; CDR3: CSVTRSDRVRTYEQYF
J: TRBJ2-2; D: NA; V: TRBV5-6; size: few; DNA: TGTGCCAGCAGACCCGCGGGGACCTCCACCGGGGAGCTGTTTTTT; CDR3: CASRPAGTSTGELFF
J: TRBJ2-5; D: NA; V: TRBV7-9; size: few; DNA: TGTGCCAGCAGCTTAGGGGCAGAAGAGACCCAGTACTTC; CDR3: CASSLGAEETQYF
J: TRBJ2-7; D: NA; V: TRBV28; size: NA; DNA: TGTGCCAGCAGTTTATTTGGGGGCCTGAGCTTGGGAGAGCAGTACTTC; CDR3: CASSLFGGLSLGEQYF
J: TRBJ1-1; D: TRBD1; V: TRBV27; size: NA; DNA: TGTGCCAGCAGTTATGGGGGCAGGGGGCGTCGATTACGCACTGAAGCTTTCTTT; CDR3: CASSYGGRGRRLRTEAFF
J: TRBJ2-5; D: NA; V: TRBV29-1; size: NA; DNA: TGCAGCGTTGACAGGGCCTGGGGAGAGACCCAGTACTTC; CDR3: CSVDRAWGETQYF
J: TRBJ2-1; D: NA; V: TRBV28; size: NA; DNA: TGTGCCAGCAGCCCTAGCGTAGCCTACAATGAGCAGTTCTTC; CDR3: CASSPSVAYNEQFF